This record concerns one T cell receptor beta chain sequence. This clonotype has only a few counts. Its target antigen remains unknown. Base qualities are not recorded, but no much larger clone differs from it by a single base. This sample was included in a study of regulatory T cells in long-lasting Graves disease (dated by TCRdb to about 2021). Describing the broader study: In the newly diagnosed Graves' disease group, patients had been taking antithyroid drugs for less than 3 months. Patients with persistent Graves' disease were compared with patients with newly diagnosed Graves' disease using TCR sequencing and RNA sequencing of peripheral blood. The study was conducted in China and was registered as a clinical trial. A total of 33 samples underwent TCR sequencing, from about 13 patients with persistent Graves' disease and around 20 patients with newly diagnosed Graves' disease. Overall study results and their limits: Persistent disease showed preferential use of TRBV28, TRBJ1-2 and TRBJ2-5, whereas newly diagnosed disease favored TRBV20-1 and TRBJ2-1. The small sample size was acknowledged by the authors as a limitation that may reduce accuracy. Only the TCR beta chain was sequenced and analyzed. A larger number of public clonotypes was shared among persistent patients (fewer than 3,000) than among newly diagnosed patients (approximately 930). The study examined only peripheral blood because the primary lesion, thyroid tissue, could not be accessed. Lower TCR Shannon entropy and fewer highly expanded clones were observed in persistent Graves' disease patients than in newly diagnosed patients, which suggested clonal expansion.

Libraries were constructed by multiplex PCR. Sequenced using an Illumina HiSeq 4000. CDR3 regions were amplified by Arm-PCR with iRepertoire HTBI primers to construct TCR beta libraries. Gel purification was performed on PCR products prior to sequencing. As for the original processing: A total of 62 TRBV and 14 TRBJ segments were identified across samples and were used for gene usage analysis of CDR3 amino acid clonotypes. COPE and FqMerger were used to merge filtered high-quality paired reads into contigs. Contigs were aligned with BLAST to IMGT TRBV, TRBD and TRBJ reference genes, and CDR3 was defined per IMGT. Any clonotype with a frequency above 0.1% was classified as a highly expanded clone. Shannon entropy was used to measure repertoire diversity, and the Gini coefficient was used to measure V-J evenness. Clonotypes shared by more than one individual were considered public. The raw public reads went through TCRdb reprocessing: fastp at Q25, MiXCR clone calling, in-frame beta chains kept. Each entry merges the rows of one CDR3 protein and shows their most common DNA and genes. It is TCRdb's table, rather than the study itself, that gives the V and J calls and clone size. The sample table shows 370,000 or so distinct CDR3 sequences, and 15% to 20% are seen once. In total, the top ten clones hold 20% of the sample.

Spanning cysteine to phenylalanine, the CDR3 consists of 15 amino acids. The retained sequence is limited to the CDR3, 45 bases, with the frame set at the first base. For CDR1 and CDR2, the germline V gene lists MNHEY and SVGEGT. What the time point label conveys for this sample: newly diagnosed GD, antithyroid drugs for less than 3 months. For both TCR sequencing and RNA sequencing, RNA was extracted from PBMCs in TRIzol. The diagnosis of Graves' disease followed American Thyroid Association guidelines. Recruitment of patients was carried out at an endocrinology department in Xi'an, China. Each patient gave 7 to 9.5 milliliters of peripheral blood, collected in an EDTA anticoagulant tube. PBMCs were isolated by Ficoll Paque Plus density gradient separation without further T cell sorting. An Agilent 2100 Bioanalyzer and agarose gel were used to check RNA quality, while a NanoDrop 2000 measured RNA concentration.

These same data were also listed under a study on T cells in Graves' hyperthyroidism and ophthalmopathy. As noted in the second study: Stable Graves' hyperthyroidism was defined as the absence of progression to ophthalmopathy over 18 months of follow-up. Hyperthyroidism patients were newly diagnosed, with disease duration under 2 months, and aged 18 to 65 years. Any patient with an uncontrolled infection, another autoimmune disease, pregnancy or lactation was excluded. Diagnoses were based on clinical symptoms, serum thyroxine and TRAb, thyroid ultrasound and orbital computed tomography. A first-round RT-PCR of the TCR CDR3 used the HTBI primer set with the Qiagen OneStep RT-PCR kit. Blood samples also contained most of the expanded thyroid clonotypes (frequency above 0.001), which suggests that blood repertoires may reflect thyroid immune responses. A 13 V-J signature model separated ophthalmopathy from stable hyperthyroidism, with around 91% sensitivity and roughly 81% specificity in cross-validation and 80%/75% in testing. In validation, the model predicted progression to ophthalmopathy a median of about 5.9 months before onset, with roughly 71% sensitivity and around 76% specificity. A discovery cohort of about a hundred patients, about 40 with Graves' ophthalmopathy and about 58 with stable Graves' hyperthyroidism, was used to find distinguishing TCR V-J signatures. Prospective prediction of ophthalmopathy was tested in an independent validation cohort of fewer than 20 hyperthyroidism patients and 15 to 17 patients who later progressed to ophthalmopathy. The 90 to 100 discovery patients were randomly split 7:3 into training and test sets. In addition, the study compared T-cell repertoires in thyroid tissue and in blood from roughly six Graves' hyperthyroidism patients. After blood sampling, hyperthyroidism patients were treated with methimazole at a starting dose of 30 mg daily, and ophthalmopathy patients were treated with high-dose intravenous methylprednisolone. A second multiplex PCR round built the libraries, followed by size selection and purification. Sequencing of the libraries was done on an Illumina HiSeq2000 using paired-end 100 bp reads. Raw data were processed with SOAPnuke, discarding reads with adapters, uncalled bases, mean Phred below 15, or no exact constant-primer or identifier match. COPE v1.2.5 was used to merge the high-quality paired reads, and each unique nucleotide sequence was defined as a clonotype. Clonotypes were aligned to IMGT TRBV, TRBD and TRBJ reference segments using MiTCR v1.1. The analysis included only V-J combinations with a frequency above 0.0001, which together covered 98% to 99.2% of the repertoires. The TCS score was defined as F50 (clonal expansion) divided by E x V (chaos), with BLOSUM62-based TCRdist calculated between CDR3 peptides within each V-J. Welch's t-statistics and random forest reduced around 550 V-J features to roughly 13, which were used in a naive Bayes classifier (R e1071). Sample size was not statistically predetermined, and investigators were not blinded to group allocation. According to the paper, TCR Vbeta CDR3 sequencing was carried out on some 130 peripheral blood samples, which came from fewer than 50 ophthalmopathy, around 74 hyperthyroidism and about 17 progressor patients.

The receptor comes from a woman aged 18 to 35 with Graves disease. Donor details come from another sample of the same person, matched by shared clones. The V and J segments used are TRBV6-2 or TRBV6-3 and TRBJ2-7; 8 junctional bases match TRBD2. The J call could be wrong; TRBJ2-3 is a better fit for the DNA end. The source material was peripheral blood mononuclear cells (PBMCs), sampled at new diagnosis, from a patient treated with antithyroid drugs. CDR3 loop: CASSEVSGGADTQYF. The sequenced DNA: TGTGCCAGCAGTGAAGTCAGCGGGGGTGCAGATACGCAGTATTTT.